The rows below give T cell receptor beta chains drawn from one sample of a study of blood T cell repertoires in COVID-19. This table comes from immunoSEQ multiplex PCR, and its TCRdb copy is limited to in-frame clones, with some not included. Here the sample spans about 80,000 clones, about 78% being singletons. The sequencing sample was made of peripheral blood. These receptors came from a human donor in a cohort sampled during active COVID-19. Each CDR3 is given with its conserved first and last residue. Fields, in order: clone size, J gene, V gene, D gene, CDR3 DNA, CDR3 protein. The D gene is left open where the match is weak. Not all rows give a size; the values are once, few, many and, for expanded clones, a class.

few TRBJ2-5 TRBV7-8 . TGTGCCAGCTTACAGGGGGGGCCAGAAGAGACCCAGTACTTC CASLQGGPEETQYF
few TRBJ1-3 TRBV7-2 TRBD1 TGTGCCAGCAGCCTAGACAGGGGTGGTGGAAACACCATATATTTT CASSLDRGGGNTIYF
. TRBJ2-6 TRBV28 TRBD2 TGTGCCAGCAGCCGGCCGGGGGGTGGGGCCGGGGCCAACGTCCTGACTTTC CASSRPGGGAGANVLTF
. TRBJ2-1 TRBV9 TRBD1 TGTGCCAGCAGCACGTCCTCCGGGACAGGAAGTTACAATGAGCAGTTCTTC CASSTSSGTGSYNEQFF
many TRBJ2-1 TRBV2 TRBD1 TGTGCCAGCAGTGAAGCCTTACCCGGGACAGGGCTCAATGAGCAGTTCTTC CASSEALPGTGLNEQFF
. TRBJ1-6 TRBV6-4 . TGTGCCAGCAGTGACGCCAGGGATAATTCACCCCTCCACTTT CASSDARDNSPLHF
many TRBJ2-3 TRBV28 . TGTGCCAGCAGTCCCTATGGTTTGGGAGGCACAGATACGCAGTATTTT CASSPYGLGGTDTQYF
. TRBJ2-1 TRBV3-1/TRBV3-2 TRBD2 TGTGCCAGCAGCCAAGGTCTCGTAGCGGGAGATGAGCAGTTCTTC CASSQGLVAGDEQFF
. TRBJ2-1 TRBV7-3 . TGTGCCAGCAGCTTAAGCGAGTACAATGAGCAGTTCTTC CASSLSEYNEQFF
. TRBJ1-4 TRBV4-1 . TGCGCCAGCAGCCAAGGGACTCTTGCAACTAATGAAAAACTGTTTTTT CASSQGTLATNEKLFF
. TRBJ1-5 TRBV21-1 . TGTGCCAGCAGCAAGGGCCTGTTGGAGCCCCAGCATTTT CASSKGLLEPQHF
. TRBJ2-3 TRBV7-2 TRBD1 TGTGCCAGCAGCCGGACAGGGAACACAGATACGCAGTATTTT CASSRTGNTDTQYF
. TRBJ2-3 TRBV7-9 . TGTGCCAGCAGCTTCGGACAGATGGCAGATACGCAGTATTTT CASSFGQMADTQYF
. TRBJ2-3 TRBV15 . TGTGCCACCACCTTCGGGAGAGGAGGAGATACGCAGTATTTT CATTFGRGGDTQYF
. TRBJ1-1 TRBV10-2 . TGCGCCAGCAGTGAAAAGGAACAGGGACCTGAAGCTTTCTTT CASSEKEQGPEAFF
. TRBJ1-2 TRBV9 . TGTGCCAGCAGCGTATTGGACAGATGGGCGCAGGGCTACACCTTC CASSVLDRWAQGYTF
. TRBJ2-1 TRBV7-3 . TGTGCCAGCAGCTTAAGGCTAGCCGGGATCCATGAGCAGTTCTTC CASSLRLAGIHEQFF
few TRBJ2-7 TRBV5-6 . TGTGCCAGCAGCCGGACGGGGGGCGGTGACGAGCAGTACTTC CASSRTGGGDEQYF
. TRBJ2-2 TRBV11-2 . TGTGCCAGCAGCGCCGGGGCCGGAGGGACCGGGGAGCTGTTTTTT CASSAGAGGTGELFF
. TRBJ2-1 TRBV3-1/TRBV3-2 . TGTGCCAGCAGCCGAGCAGGGGAAGGGTACAATGAGCAGTTCTTC CASSRAGEGYNEQFF
. TRBJ2-2 TRBV4-1 TRBD1 TGCGCCAGCAGCCAAGTTGGGACAGGGAGGGCCGGGGAGCTGTTTTTT CASSQVGTGRAGELFF
once TRBJ2-1 TRBV19 TRBD2 TGTGCCAGTAATGGACTAGCGGGGGGATACAATGAGCAGTTCTTC CASNGLAGGYNEQFF
once TRBJ2-2 TRBV7-7 . TGTGCTAGCAGCCCGAGGTTAGGCGGGGAGCTGTTTTTT CASSPRLGGELFF
. TRBJ1-2 TRBV7-8 . TGTGCCAGCAGCTTAGCCGGGGGGGGAGGCTACACCTTC CASSLAGGGGYTF
. TRBJ1-6 TRBV30 . TGTGCCTGGAGTGCAGTCAAAGATAATTCACCCCTCCACTTT CAWSAVKDNSPLHF
once TRBJ2-5 TRBV6-5 . TGTGCCAGCAGTTACGACGGGGGACGGTTATGGGAGACCCAGTACTTC CASSYDGGRLWETQYF
few TRBJ1-1 TRBV4-1 . TGCGCCAGCAGCCAATCCGGGGTTCCGTGGGCCACTGAAGCTTTCTTT CASSQSGVPWATEAFF
. TRBJ1-4 TRBV24-1 TRBD1 TGTGCCACCAGAAAACCGGGACAGGGGCGGGGGACTAATGAAAAACTGTTTTTT CATRKPGQGRGTNEKLFF
. TRBJ2-2 TRBV29-1 TRBD1 TGCAGCGCCCAAGGGGGTGGACAGGGGGCGAACACCGGGGAGCTGTTTTTT CSAQGGGQGANTGELFF
. TRBJ2-3 TRBV5-4 . TGTGCCAGCAGCTTGGCCGGGAATACGCAGTATTTT CASSLAGNTQYF
few TRBJ1-6 TRBV7-2 . TGTGCCAGCAGCTTATTTTCAGGGGCAACCTATAATTCACCCCTCCACTTT CASSLFSGATYNSPLHF
once TRBJ2-7 TRBV29-1 . TGCAGCGTCTCTGAGGGGGTGGGCTCCTACGAGCAGTACTTC CSVSEGVGSYEQYF
. TRBJ2-5 TRBV5-4 TRBD2 TGTGCCAGCAGCTTGTGGGGGACTAGCGGGGGGACCCAGTACTTC CASSLWGTSGGTQYF
. TRBJ2-7 TRBV5-1 TRBD2 TGCGCCAGCAGCTTGGAGGCTAGCGGGCTATACGAGCAGTACTTC CASSLEASGLYEQYF
. TRBJ1-2 TRBV19 . TGTGCCAGTAGTATAGCAGCCGCTGGCAGGGGCTATGGCTACACCTTC CASSIAAAGRGYGYTF
. TRBJ2-4 TRBV28 . TGTGCCAGCAGTTTTTTCATACGTGTCAGGGGAGCCGTTAGAACCAAAAACATTCAGTACTTC CASSFFIRVRGAVRTKNIQYF